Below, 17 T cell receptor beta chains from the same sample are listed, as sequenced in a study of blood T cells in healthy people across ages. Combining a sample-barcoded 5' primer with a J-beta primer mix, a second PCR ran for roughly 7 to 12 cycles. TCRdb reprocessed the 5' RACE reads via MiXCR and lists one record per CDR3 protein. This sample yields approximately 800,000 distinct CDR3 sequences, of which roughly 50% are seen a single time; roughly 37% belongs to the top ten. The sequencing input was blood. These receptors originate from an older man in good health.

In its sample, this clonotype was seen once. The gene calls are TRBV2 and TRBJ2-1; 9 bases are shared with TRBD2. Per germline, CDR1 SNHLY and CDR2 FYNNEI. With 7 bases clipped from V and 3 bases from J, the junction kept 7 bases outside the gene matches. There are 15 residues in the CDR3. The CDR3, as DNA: TGTGCCAGCAAGCCGGGACTAGCCTACTACAATGAGCAGTTCTTC. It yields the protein CASKPGLAYYNEQFF.

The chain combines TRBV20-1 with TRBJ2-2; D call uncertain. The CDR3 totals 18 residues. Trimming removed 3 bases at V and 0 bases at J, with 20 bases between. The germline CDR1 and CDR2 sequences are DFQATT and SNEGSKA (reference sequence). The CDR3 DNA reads TGCAGTGCTAGTAGTTTCAAGCCGGGTCAGGCGAACACCGGGGAGCTGTTTTTT. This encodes CSASSFKPGQANTGELFF.

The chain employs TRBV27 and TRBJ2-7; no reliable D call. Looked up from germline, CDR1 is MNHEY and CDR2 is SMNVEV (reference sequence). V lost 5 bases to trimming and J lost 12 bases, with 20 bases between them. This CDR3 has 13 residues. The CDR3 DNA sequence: TGTGCCAGCAGTCCAGGAGACTCAAACATTCCGTACTTC. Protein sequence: CASSPGDSNIPYF.

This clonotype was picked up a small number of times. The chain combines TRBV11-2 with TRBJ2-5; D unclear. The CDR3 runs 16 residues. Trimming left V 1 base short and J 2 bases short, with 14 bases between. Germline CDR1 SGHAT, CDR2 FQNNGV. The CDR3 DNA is TGTGCCAGCAGCTTAGGATCGGCAGGACGTCAAGAGACCCAGTACTTC. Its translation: CASSLGSAGRQETQYF.

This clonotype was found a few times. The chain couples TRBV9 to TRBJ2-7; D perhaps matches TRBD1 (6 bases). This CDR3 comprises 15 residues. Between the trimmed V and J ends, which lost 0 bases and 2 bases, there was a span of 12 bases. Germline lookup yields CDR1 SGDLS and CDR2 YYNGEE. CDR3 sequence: CASSVALTGAYEQYF. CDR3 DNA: TGTGCCAGCAGCGTAGCCCTGACAGGCGCCTACGAGCAGTACTTC.

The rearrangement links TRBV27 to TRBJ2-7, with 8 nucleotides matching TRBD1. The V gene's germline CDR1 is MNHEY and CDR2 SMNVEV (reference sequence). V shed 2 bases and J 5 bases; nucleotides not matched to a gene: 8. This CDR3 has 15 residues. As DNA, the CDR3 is TGTGCCAGCAGTTTAAGGTCTGGACAGGGACACGAGCAGTACTTC. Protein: CASSLRSGQGHEQYF.

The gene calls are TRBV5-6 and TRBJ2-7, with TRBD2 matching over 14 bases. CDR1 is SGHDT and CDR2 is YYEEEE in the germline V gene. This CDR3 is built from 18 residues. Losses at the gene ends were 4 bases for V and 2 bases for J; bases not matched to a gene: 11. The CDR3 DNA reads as TGTGCCAGCAGCCTCCGGACTAGCGGGAGGCCCCATACCTACGAGCAGTACTTC. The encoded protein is CASSLRTSGRPHTYEQYF. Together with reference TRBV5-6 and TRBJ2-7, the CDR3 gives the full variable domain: DAGVTQSPTHLIKTRGQQVTLRCSPKSGHDTVSWYQQALGQGPQFIFQYYEEEERQRGNFPDRFSGHQFPNYSSELNVNALLLGDSALYLCASSLRTSGRPHTYEQYFGPGTRLTVT.

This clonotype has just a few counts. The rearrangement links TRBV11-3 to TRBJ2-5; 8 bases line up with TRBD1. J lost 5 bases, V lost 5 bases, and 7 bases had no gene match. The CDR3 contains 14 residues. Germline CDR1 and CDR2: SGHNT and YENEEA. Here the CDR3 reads CASSPGQGTETQYF. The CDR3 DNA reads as TGTGCCAGCAGCCCCGGACAGGGTACCGAGACCCAGTACTTC. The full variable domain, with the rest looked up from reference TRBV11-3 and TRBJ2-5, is EAGVVQSPRYKIIEKKQPVAFWCNPISGHNTLYWYLQNLGQGPELLIRYENEEAVDDSQLPKDRFSAERLKGVDSTLKIQPAELGDSAVYLCASSPGQGTETQYFGPGTRLLVL.

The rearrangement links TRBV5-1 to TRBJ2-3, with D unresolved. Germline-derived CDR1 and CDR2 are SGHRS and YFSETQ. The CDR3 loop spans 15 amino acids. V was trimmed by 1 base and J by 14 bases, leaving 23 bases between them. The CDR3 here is CASSLTQDRVGYAYF. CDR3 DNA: TGCGCCAGCAGCTTGACCCAGGATCGAGTCGGATACGCGTATTTT.

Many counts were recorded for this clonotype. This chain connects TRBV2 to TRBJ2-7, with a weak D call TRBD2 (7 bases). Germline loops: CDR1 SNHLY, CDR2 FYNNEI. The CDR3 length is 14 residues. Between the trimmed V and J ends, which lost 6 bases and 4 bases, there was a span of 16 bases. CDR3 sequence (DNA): TGTGCCAGCAGCGCCCGGCGGGGGCGTTACGAGCAGTACTTC. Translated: CASSARRGRYEQYF.

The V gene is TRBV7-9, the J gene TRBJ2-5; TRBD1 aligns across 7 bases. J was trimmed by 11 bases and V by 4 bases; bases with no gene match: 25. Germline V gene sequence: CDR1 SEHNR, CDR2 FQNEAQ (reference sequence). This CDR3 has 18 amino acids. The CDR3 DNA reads TGTGCCAGCAGCTCCACCTCCCCCCTTCCGACAGGGCCTAATGAGCAGTACTTC. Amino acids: CASSSTSPLPTGPNEQYF.

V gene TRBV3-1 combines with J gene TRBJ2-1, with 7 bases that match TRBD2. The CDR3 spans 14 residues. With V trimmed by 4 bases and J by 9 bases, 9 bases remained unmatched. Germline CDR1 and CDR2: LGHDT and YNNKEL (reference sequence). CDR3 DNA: TGTGCCAGCAGCCCCGGGACTACTCGCGGTGAGCAGTTCTTC. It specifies CASSPGTTRGEQFF.

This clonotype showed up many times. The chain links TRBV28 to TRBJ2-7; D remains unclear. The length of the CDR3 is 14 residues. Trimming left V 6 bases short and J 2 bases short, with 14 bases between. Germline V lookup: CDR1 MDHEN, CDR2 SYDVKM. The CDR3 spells CASSLGRGAYEQYF. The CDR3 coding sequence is TGTGCCAGCAGCCTGGGTCGTGGGGCCTACGAGCAGTACTTC.

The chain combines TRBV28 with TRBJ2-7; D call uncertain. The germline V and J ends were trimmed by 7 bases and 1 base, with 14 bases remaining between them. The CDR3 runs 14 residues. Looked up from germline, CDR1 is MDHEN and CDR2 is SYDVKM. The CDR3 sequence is CASTYSRASYEQYF. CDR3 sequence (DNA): TGTGCCAGCACCTACTCCCGGGCTTCCTACGAGCAGTACTTC. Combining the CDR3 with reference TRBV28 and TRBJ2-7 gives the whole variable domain DVKVTQSSRYLVKRTGEKVFLECVQDMDHENMFWYRQDPGLGLRLIYFSYDVKMKEKGDIPEGYSVSREKKERFSLILESASTNQTSMYLCASTYSRASYEQYFGPGTRLTVT.

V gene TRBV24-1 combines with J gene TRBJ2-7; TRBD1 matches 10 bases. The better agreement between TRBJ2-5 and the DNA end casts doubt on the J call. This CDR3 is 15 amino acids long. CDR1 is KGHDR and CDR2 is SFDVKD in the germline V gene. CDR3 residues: CATSAPGQGTKTQYF. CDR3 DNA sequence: TGTGCCACCAGTGCGCCGGGACAGGGGACTAAGACCCAGTACTTC.

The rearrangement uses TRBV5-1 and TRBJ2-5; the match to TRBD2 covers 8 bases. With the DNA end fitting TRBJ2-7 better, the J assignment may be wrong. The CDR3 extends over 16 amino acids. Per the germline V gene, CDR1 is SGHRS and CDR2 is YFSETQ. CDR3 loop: CASSLGQTSAPNEQYF. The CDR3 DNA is TGCGCCAGCAGCTTGGGGCAGACTAGCGCGCCCAACGAGCAGTACTTC.

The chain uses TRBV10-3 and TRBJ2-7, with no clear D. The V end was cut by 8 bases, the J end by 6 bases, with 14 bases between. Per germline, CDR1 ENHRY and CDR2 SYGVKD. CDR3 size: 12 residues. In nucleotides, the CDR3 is TGTGCCATCCACGGACCCCCCGGCGAGCAGTACTTC. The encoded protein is CAIHGPPGEQYF.